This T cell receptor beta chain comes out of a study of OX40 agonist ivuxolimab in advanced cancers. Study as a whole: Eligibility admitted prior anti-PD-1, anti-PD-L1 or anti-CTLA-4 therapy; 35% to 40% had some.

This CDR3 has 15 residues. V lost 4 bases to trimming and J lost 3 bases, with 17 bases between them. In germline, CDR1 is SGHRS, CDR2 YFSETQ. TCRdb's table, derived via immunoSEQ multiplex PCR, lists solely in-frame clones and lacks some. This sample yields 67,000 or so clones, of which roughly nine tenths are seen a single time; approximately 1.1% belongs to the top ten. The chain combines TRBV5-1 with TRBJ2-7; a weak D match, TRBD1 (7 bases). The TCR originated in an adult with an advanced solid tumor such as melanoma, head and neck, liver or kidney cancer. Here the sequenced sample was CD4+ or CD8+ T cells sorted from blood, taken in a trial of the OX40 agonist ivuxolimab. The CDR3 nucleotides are TGCGCCAGCAGCCCGCCCGGGGGACAGCTCTACGAGCAGTACTTC. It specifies CASSPPGGQLYEQYF.